This TCR beta chain is from a study of response to subunit inactivated influenza vaccine. CDR1 MGHRA and CDR2 YSYEKL come from the germline V gene. The CDR3 covers 14 residues. Trimming pared 2 bases from V and 8 bases from J, leaving 15 bases between. This clonotype has more than one count but fewer than ten. TCRdb re-called the RT-PCR reads through MiXCR, storing one row per CDR3 protein. The sample has approximately 160,000 distinct CDR3 sequences; approximately 12% are singletons. Material: CD8+ T cells sorted from PBMCs, obtained less than 30 months after vaccination. V is TRBV4-1 and J is TRBJ1-2, with D possibly matching TRBD1 (6 bases). The origin of this receptor is a man between 45 and 75 years old who received an inactivated influenza vaccine. CDR3 amino acids: CASSQNRDPVGYTF. The CDR3 DNA sequence: TGCGCCAGCAGCCAAAACAGGGACCCTGTGGGCTACACCTTC.